This T cell receptor (beta chain) was captured in a study of T cell changes during pregnancy in multiple sclerosis. Sequenced by immunoSEQ multiplex PCR; TCRdb stores in-frame clones only, minus some. The repertoire includes roughly 120,000 clones, roughly 92% of them detected once, and less than 7.5% sits in the top ten. This CDR3 has 16 residues. V shed 6 bases, J shed 0 bases, and the junction held 4 bases outside the gene matches. Germline V gives CDR1 SQVTM, CDR2 ANQGSEA. The sequence was collected from a female donor with multiple sclerosis, enrolled in a pregnancy study. The gene calls are TRBV29-1 and TRBJ2-2; TRBD2 agrees at 13 bases. The specimen was peripheral blood, collected before pregnancy. The CDR3: CSVLAGGRTNTGELFF. The CDR3 region has the DNA TGCAGCGTACTAGCGGGAGGGCGTACGAACACCGGGGAGCTGTTTTTT.